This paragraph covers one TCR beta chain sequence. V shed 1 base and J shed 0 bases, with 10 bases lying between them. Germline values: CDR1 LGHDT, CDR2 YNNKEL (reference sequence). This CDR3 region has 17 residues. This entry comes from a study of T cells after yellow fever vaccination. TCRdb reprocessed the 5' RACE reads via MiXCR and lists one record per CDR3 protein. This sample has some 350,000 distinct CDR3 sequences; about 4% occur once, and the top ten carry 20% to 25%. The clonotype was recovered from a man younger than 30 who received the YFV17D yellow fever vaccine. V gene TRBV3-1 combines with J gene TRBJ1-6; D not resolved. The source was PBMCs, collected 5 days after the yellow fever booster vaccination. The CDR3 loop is CASSQALGSSYNSPLHF. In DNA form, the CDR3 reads TGTGCCAGCAGCCAAGCTCTGGGCAGCTCCTATAATTCACCCCTCCACTTT.